The sequence of this T cell receptor beta chain was determined in a study of somatic mutations in cytotoxic T cells in rheumatoid arthritis. The germline V gene has CDR1 MNHEY and CDR2 SMNVEV (reference sequence). The J segment lost 5 bases and the V segment lost 6 bases, leaving 11 bases of the junction unmatched. The CDR3 runs 15 residues. Study-level results: The identity of the antigens targeted by the expanded CD8+ clones remained unknown.

Details on this clone: As yet, its antigen is unknown.

Assay: immunoSEQ multiplex PCR; the TCRdb copy retains only in-frame clones and omits some. In the table there are 8,000 to 11,000 clones, 81% of which are singletons. Sequencing was performed on CD8+ T cells sorted from blood. The rearrangement links TRBV27 to TRBJ2-5, with 8 bases matching TRBD2. The TCR originated in a woman in her 50s in good health. CDR3 protein: CASSSTSGGPETQYF. In nucleotides, the CDR3 is TGTGCCAGCAGCTCAACCTCGGGGGGGCCGGAGACCCAGTACTTC.